These 14 T cell receptor beta chains share one sample of origin, sequenced in a study of blood T cell repertoires in COVID-19. Profiling relied on immunoSEQ multiplex PCR, and the TCRdb table lists in-frame clones only, not all of them. Of around 92,000 clones listed, 75% to 85% are singletons. Sequenced input: peripheral blood. The receptor source for this set is a woman aged 80 or over with acute or convalescent COVID-19.

This chain uses TRBV2 with TRBJ2-5; TRBD2 matches 8 bases. V lost 0 bases to trimming and J lost 6 bases; unmatched junction nucleotides: 6. Germline V gene data show CDR1 as SNHLY and CDR2 as FYNNEI. The CDR3 covers 15 residues. This CDR3 reads CASSEARGLGKTQYF. The DNA of the CDR3 is TGTGCCAGCAGTGAAGCAAGGGGACTAGGCAAGACCCAGTACTTC. Supplemented by reference TRBV2 and TRBJ2-5, the full variable domain reads EPEVTQTPSHQVTQMGQEVILRCVPISNHLYFYWYRQILGQKVEFLVSFYNNEISEKSEIFDDQFSVERPDGSNFTLKIRSTKLEDSAMYFCASSEARGLGKTQYFGPGTRLLVL.

This sequence joins TRBV12-3 or TRBV12-4 and TRBJ2-7; D might be TRBD2 (6 bases). CDR3 length equals 13 residues. V was clipped by 4 bases and J by 3 bases, with 10 bases between them. The CDR3 nucleotides read TGTGCCAGCAGTTCATGGGGGGACTACGAGCAGTACTTC. Protein: CASSSWGDYEQYF.

The V and J genes are TRBV24-1 and TRBJ2-5; 8 bases are shared with TRBD1. The CDR3 contains 18 residues. The germline V gene has CDR1 KGHDR and CDR2 SFDVKD. The V segment lost 0 bases and the J segment 5 bases; nucleotides outside the gene matches: 13. The CDR3 nucleotides are TGTGCCACCAGTGATTTGGCGGACAGGGCAGGGGCAGGCGAGACCCAGTACTTC. Encoded protein: CATSDLADRAGAGETQYF.

The rearrangement uses TRBV6-2 or TRBV6-3 and TRBJ2-1, with TRBD2 matching over 8 bases. CDR3 length: 14 residues. Germline V gene sequence: CDR1 MNHEY, CDR2 SVGEGT. V shed 5 bases and J 3 bases; nucleotides not matched to a gene: 3. The CDR3 sequence is CASSPGTSYNEQFF. The CDR3 DNA reads TGTGCCAGCAGTCCCGGGACTAGCTACAATGAGCAGTTCTTC.

The V gene is TRBV29-1, the J gene TRBJ2-5; 12 bases line up with TRBD1. The CDR3 length is 14 residues. Trimming removed 6 bases from V and 6 bases from J; junction bases left unmatched: 8. CDR1 is SQVTM and CDR2 is ANQGSEA in the germline V gene. CDR3 sequence: CSVEGTGGGKTQYF. As DNA, the CDR3 is TGCAGCGTGGAGGGGACAGGGGGCGGGAAGACCCAGTACTTC.

This clone was seen once. As DNA, the CDR3 is TGTGCCAGCAGTAAAAGTGGGACTAGCTCCGGCGAGCAGTACTTC. It is translated as CASSKSGTSSGEQYF. The chain employs TRBV2 and TRBJ2-7; TRBD2 aligns across 9 bases. J was trimmed by 6 bases and V by 5 bases; bases with no gene match: 11. The CDR3 is 15 residues long. CDR1 SNHLY and CDR2 FYNNEI come from the germline V gene.

This clone has just a few counts. The V gene is TRBV19, the J gene TRBJ2-3; 8 bases agree with TRBD1. From germline, CDR1 is LNHDA and CDR2 SQIVND (reference sequence). The CDR3 contains 15 residues. After removal of 4 bases from V and 4 bases from J, the junction contained 7 bases not matched to a gene. The CDR3 is CASSSDRGGADTQYF. CDR3 nucleotide sequence: TGTGCCAGTAGTAGCGACAGGGGCGGGGCAGATACGCAGTATTTT.

V is TRBV5-1 and J is TRBJ2-3; 11 bases line up with TRBD2. The V gene's germline CDR1 is SGHRS and CDR2 YFSETQ. Trimming at V came to 4 bases and at J to 2 bases, leaving 12 bases not matched to a gene. The CDR3 is 18 residues long. The CDR3: CASSPPTGLAELTDTQYF. Here the CDR3 DNA reads TGCGCCAGCAGCCCACCAACGGGACTAGCGGAGCTCACAGATACGCAGTATTTT.

The chain recombines TRBV19 with TRBJ2-2; maybe TRBD1 (6 bases). V lost 5 bases and J lost 5, with 9 bases in between. CDR1 and CDR2 from the germline V gene are LNHDA and SQIVND (reference sequence). This CDR3 contains 13 residues. CDR3 amino acids: CASSLQGTGELFF. The CDR3 DNA reads as TGTGCCAGTAGTCTTCAGGGGACCGGGGAGCTGTTTTTT.

The CDR3 region has the DNA TGCGCCAGCAGTCAATTAAACCGGGACAGGGAGACTCGAAGCTACGAGCAGTACTTC. It specifies CASSQLNRDRETRSYEQYF. The chain carries TRBV23-1 and TRBJ2-7, with 9 positions matching TRBD1. Being an ORF, TRBV23-1 has a function that is uncertain. The CDR3 is 19 amino acids. V lost 1 base, J lost 3 bases, and 16 bases stayed unmatched.

V usage is TRBV19 and J usage is TRBJ1-1; the D is unclear. The CDR3 is made up of 12 amino acids. CDR1 is LNHDA and CDR2 is SQIVND in the germline V gene (reference sequence). The V end lost 4 bases, the J end lost 7 bases, and 10 bases lay between the germline ends. The CDR3 here is CASSKAGGEAFF. The CDR3 DNA reads TGTGCCAGTAGTAAGGCGGGCGGTGAAGCTTTCTTT.

This sequence joins TRBV7-8 and TRBJ1-5; perhaps TRBD1 as D (6 bases). Deletions cut 4 bases from V and 7 bases from J, with 11 bases between. CDR1 and CDR2 (germline): SGHVS, FQNEAQ. The CDR3 is 13 residues long. CDR3 in DNA: TGTGCCAGCAGCTCGCCGGACAGACAGCCCCAGCATTTT. It is translated as CASSSPDRQPQHF.

The sample holds one count of this clone. The gene calls are TRBV5-1 and TRBJ2-1; 10 nucleotides line up with TRBD2. There are 14 residues in the CDR3. V gave up 4 bases and J gave up 3 bases; unmatched junction bases: 1. The germline V gene has CDR1 SGHRS and CDR2 YFSETQ. CDR3 protein: CASSRTSGYNEQFF. For the CDR3, the DNA is TGCGCCAGCAGCCGGACTAGCGGCTACAATGAGCAGTTCTTC.

The rearrangement uses TRBV5-1 and TRBJ2-5, with 7 bases identical to TRBD1. This CDR3 contains 14 residues. J gave up 1 base and V 5 bases, and 5 bases lay outside the gene matches. Germline V gene lookup returns CDR1 SGHRS and CDR2 YFSETQ. DNA for the CDR3: TGCGCCAGCAGTAATGCAGGGGGCCAAGAGACCCAGTACTTC. Translated: CASSNAGGQETQYF.